A selection of T cell receptor beta chains follows, all from one sample in a study of blood T cell repertoires in COVID-19. TCRdb keeps only in-frame clones here, not all; method: immunoSEQ multiplex PCR. The table has 100,000 to 150,000 clones, around 80% seen once. Sequencing used peripheral blood. These receptors were collected from a man in his forties with active or convalescent COVID-19. Each CDR3 is given with its conserved first and last residue. D genes are given only for firm matches. Size is stated for part of the rows, as once, few or many counts, or as a class when the clone is expanded.

CDR3 | DNA | V | length | D | size | J
CASSQESRGSYTF | TGTGCCAGCAGCCAAGAAAGTAGAGGATCCTACACCTTC | TRBV3-1/TRBV3-2 | 13 | - | - | TRBJ1-2
CASSLFNSNYGYTF | TGTGCCAGCAGCTTGTTTAACTCCAACTATGGCTACACCTTC | TRBV5-4 | 14 | - | - | TRBJ1-2
CASSETYNEQFF | TGTGCCAGCAGTGAGACATACAATGAGCAGTTCTTC | TRBV2 | 12 | - | - | TRBJ2-1
CASSLDGTSGYNEQFF | TGTGCCAGCAGCTTGGACGGGACTAGCGGATACAATGAGCAGTTCTTC | TRBV5-4 | 16 | TRBD2 | - | TRBJ2-1
CASSIDLGQGADQPQHF | TGTGCCAGTAGTATAGATCTGGGACAGGGGGCTGATCAGCCCCAGCATTTT | TRBV19 | 17 | TRBD1 | few | TRBJ1-5
CASSLSGQGYSPLHF | TGTGCCAGCAGTTTATCGGGACAGGGGTATTCACCCCTCCACTTT | TRBV27 | 15 | TRBD1 | - | TRBJ1-6
CASSLGNSPLHF | TGCGCCAGCAGCCTCGGTAATTCACCCCTCCACTTT | TRBV4-3 | 12 | - | few | TRBJ1-6
CASSSKGPYEQYF | TGTGCCAGCAGTTCAAAGGGGCCCTACGAGCAGTACTTC | TRBV27 | 13 | - | - | TRBJ2-7
CASSSRGRGNIAEAFF | TGTGCCAGTAGTAGCAGGGGTCGAGGGAACATTGCTGAAGCTTTCTTT | TRBV19 | 16 | - | - | TRBJ1-1
CSVLPGGKYEKLFF | TGCAGCGTTCTCCCTGGAGGCAAGTATGAAAAACTGTTTTTT | TRBV29-1 | 14 | - | - | TRBJ1-4
CASSSPGAGDYEQYF | TGTGCCAGCAGCTCACCCGGCGCGGGGGACTACGAGCAGTACTTC | TRBV11-2 | 15 | TRBD2 | - | TRBJ2-7
CATSDSGTGGYTF | TGTGCCACCAGTGATTCCGGGACAGGGGGTTACACCTTC | TRBV24-1 | 13 | TRBD1 | - | TRBJ1-2
CASSSLTGDYGYTF | TGTGCCAGCAGCTCATTGACAGGGGACTATGGCTACACCTTC | TRBV7-9 | 14 | TRBD1 | - | TRBJ1-2
CASSGGDRGVNEQFF | TGTGCCAGCAGTGGGGGGGACAGGGGAGTCAATGAGCAGTTCTTC | TRBV25-1 | 15 | TRBD1 | - | TRBJ2-1
CASSLGGEGEQYF | TGTGCCAGCAGCTTAGGCGGGGAGGGCGAGCAGTACTTC | TRBV7-6 | 13 | TRBD2 | - | TRBJ2-7
CASSNRVDGYTF | TGTGCCAGCAGTAACAGGGTCGATGGCTACACCTTC | TRBV6-2/TRBV6-3 | 12 | - | - | TRBJ1-2
CASSLGPDRGGEQFF | TGCGCCAGCAGCTTGGGTCCGGACAGGGGAGGTGAGCAGTTCTTC | TRBV5-1 | 15 | TRBD1 | - | TRBJ2-1
CASSLETALNTEAFF | TGCGCCAGCAGCTTGGAGACAGCACTAAACACTGAAGCTTTCTTT | TRBV5-1 | 15 | - | - | TRBJ1-1
CAWSVPGERSEAFF | TGTGCCTGGAGTGTACCAGGGGAGAGATCTGAAGCTTTCTTT | TRBV30 | 14 | - | - | TRBJ1-1
CASSHPSYSNQPQHF | TGTGCCAGCAGTCACCCTAGTTATAGCAATCAGCCCCAGCATTTT | TRBV28 | 15 | - | - | TRBJ1-5
CASSTPGEPQHF | TGTGCCAGCAGTACCCCCGGGGAGCCCCAGCATTTT | TRBV6-2/TRBV6-3 | 12 | - | - | TRBJ1-5
CASSPPSGPQHF | TGTGCCAGCTCACCACCGTCAGGTCCCCAGCATTTT | TRBV18 | 12 | - | - | TRBJ1-5
CASRRRTGMNTEAFF | TGTGCCAGCAGACGACGGACGGGGATGAACACTGAAGCTTTCTTT | TRBV6-5 | 15 | - | - | TRBJ1-1
CASSTKPYSGTYNEQFF | TGTGCCAGTAGTACAAAGCCTTATAGCGGCACCTACAATGAGCAGTTCTTC | TRBV19 | 17 | - | few | TRBJ2-1
CASSFPGRVYEQYF | TGTGCCAGCAGTTTCCCCGGGAGGGTCTACGAGCAGTACTTC | TRBV28 | 14 | TRBD2 | few | TRBJ2-7
CASSLSPQGTYNSPLHF | TGTGCCAGCAGTTTATCCCCGCAGGGCACCTATAATTCACCCCTCCACTTT | TRBV27 | 17 | - | - | TRBJ1-6
CASKQGDGYTF | TGTGCCAGCAAGCAGGGGGATGGCTACACCTTC | TRBV6-5 | 11 | TRBD1 | - | TRBJ1-2
CASRVRDRARGYTF | TGTGCCAGCAGGGTCCGGGACAGGGCGCGTGGCTACACCTTC | TRBV5-5 | 14 | TRBD1 | - | TRBJ1-2
CASSPNPEARGGYTF | TGTGCCAGCAGCCCAAACCCCGAGGCCCGTGGGGGCTACACCTTC | TRBV9 | 15 | - | - | TRBJ1-2